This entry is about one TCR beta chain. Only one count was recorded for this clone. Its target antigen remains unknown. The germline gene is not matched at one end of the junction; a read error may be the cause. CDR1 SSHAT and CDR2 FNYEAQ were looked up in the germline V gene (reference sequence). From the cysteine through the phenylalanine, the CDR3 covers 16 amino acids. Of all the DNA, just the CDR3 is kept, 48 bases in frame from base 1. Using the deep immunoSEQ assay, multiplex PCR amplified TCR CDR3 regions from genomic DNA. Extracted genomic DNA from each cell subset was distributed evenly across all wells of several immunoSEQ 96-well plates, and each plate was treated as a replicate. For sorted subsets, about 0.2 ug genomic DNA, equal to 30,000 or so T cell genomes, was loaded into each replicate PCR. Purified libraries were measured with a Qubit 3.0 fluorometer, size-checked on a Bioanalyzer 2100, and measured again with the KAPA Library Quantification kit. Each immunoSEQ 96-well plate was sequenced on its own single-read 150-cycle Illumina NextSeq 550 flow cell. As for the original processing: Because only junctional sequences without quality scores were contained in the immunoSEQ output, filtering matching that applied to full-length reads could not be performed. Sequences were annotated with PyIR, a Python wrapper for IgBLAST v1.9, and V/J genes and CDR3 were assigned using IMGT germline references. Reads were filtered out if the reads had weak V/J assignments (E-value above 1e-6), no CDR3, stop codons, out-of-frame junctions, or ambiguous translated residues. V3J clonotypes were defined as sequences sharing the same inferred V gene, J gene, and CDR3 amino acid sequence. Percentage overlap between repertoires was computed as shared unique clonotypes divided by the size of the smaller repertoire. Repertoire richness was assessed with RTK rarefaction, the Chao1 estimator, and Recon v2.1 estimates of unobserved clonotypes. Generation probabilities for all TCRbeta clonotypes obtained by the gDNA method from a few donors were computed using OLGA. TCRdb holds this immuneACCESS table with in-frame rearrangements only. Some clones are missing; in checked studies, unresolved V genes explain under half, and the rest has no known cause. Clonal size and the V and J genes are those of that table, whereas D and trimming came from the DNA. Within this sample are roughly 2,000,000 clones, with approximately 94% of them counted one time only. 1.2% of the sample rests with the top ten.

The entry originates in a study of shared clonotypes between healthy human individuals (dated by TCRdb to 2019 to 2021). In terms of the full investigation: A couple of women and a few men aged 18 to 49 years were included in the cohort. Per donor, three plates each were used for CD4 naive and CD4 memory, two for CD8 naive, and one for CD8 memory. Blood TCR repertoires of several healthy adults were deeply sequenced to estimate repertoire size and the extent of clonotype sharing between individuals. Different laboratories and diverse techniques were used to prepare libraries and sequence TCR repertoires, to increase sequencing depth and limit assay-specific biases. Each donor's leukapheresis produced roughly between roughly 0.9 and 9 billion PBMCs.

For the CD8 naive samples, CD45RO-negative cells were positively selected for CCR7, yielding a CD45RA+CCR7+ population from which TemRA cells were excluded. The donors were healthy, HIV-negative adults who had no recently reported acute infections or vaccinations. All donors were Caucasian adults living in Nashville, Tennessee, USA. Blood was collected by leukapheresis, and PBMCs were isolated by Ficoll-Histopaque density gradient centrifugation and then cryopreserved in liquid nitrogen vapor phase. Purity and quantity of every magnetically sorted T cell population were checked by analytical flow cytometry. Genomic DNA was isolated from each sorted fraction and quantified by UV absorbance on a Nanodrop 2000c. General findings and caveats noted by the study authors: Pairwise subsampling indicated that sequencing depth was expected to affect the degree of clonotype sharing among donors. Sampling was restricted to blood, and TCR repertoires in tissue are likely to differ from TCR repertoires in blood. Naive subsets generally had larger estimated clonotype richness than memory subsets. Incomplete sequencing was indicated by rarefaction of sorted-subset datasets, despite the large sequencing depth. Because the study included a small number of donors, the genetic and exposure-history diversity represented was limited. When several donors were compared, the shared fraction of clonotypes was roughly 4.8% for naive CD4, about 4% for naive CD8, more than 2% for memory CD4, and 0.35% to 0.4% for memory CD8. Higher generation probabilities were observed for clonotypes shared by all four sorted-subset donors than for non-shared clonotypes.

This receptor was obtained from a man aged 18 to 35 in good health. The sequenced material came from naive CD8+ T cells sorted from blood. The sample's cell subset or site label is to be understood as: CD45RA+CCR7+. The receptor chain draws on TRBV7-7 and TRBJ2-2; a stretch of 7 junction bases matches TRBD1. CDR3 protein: CASSFTGTAHTGELFF. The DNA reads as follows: TGTGCTAGCAGCTTTACCGGGACAGCGCACACCGGGGAGCTGTTTTTT.